The clone carrying this TCR beta chain has a count of ten or more. Healthy controls were blood bank volunteers in Maryland, USA. The sample comes from a study of neurological immune-mediated disorders. TCRdb reanalysed the 5' RACE reads using MiXCR and keeps one entry per CDR3 protein. The table includes 32,000 or so distinct CDR3 sequences, about an eighth detected once. The CDR3 is made up of 16 amino acids. Germline-derived CDR1 and CDR2 are SGHTA and FQGNSA. The ends were cut back, 1 base at V and 2 bases at J, with 14 bases in the middle. The TCR comes from a woman aged 60-75 years in good health. The chain joins TRBV7-2 to TRBJ2-5; D uncertain. Material: PBMCs. CDR3 coding DNA: TGTGCCAGCAGCTTAGTTCTGGCCCTTCGGCAAGAGACCCAGTACTTC. It encodes CASSLVLALRQETQYF.